Listed below are T cell receptor beta chains from one sample, sequenced in a study of T-cell reconstitution after alpha-beta-depleted transplantation in children. TCRdb used MiXCR to reprocess the PCR reads, holding one entry per CDR3 protein. This table has around 500,000 distinct CDR3 sequences, under 30% appearing once. Sequencing used PBMCs, mostly from graft donor cells, obtained 360 days after TCRalphabeta/CD19-depleted stem cell transplant. The source is a boy under three years old who had a stem cell transplant for acute myeloid leukemia, so the T cells may come from the graft donor. The CDR3 runs from the conserved cysteine through the conserved F or W. D genes are given only for firm matches. Expanded clones are given a class, and other clones once, few, many or no size at all.

d_call	clone_size	v_call	cdr3_length	j_call	cdr3_nt	cdr3_aa
TRBD2	many	TRBV20-1	14	TRBJ2-3	TGCAGTGCTAGGGAGCGGGGGAGGACAGATACGCAGTATTTT	CSARERGRTDTQYF
TRBD1	many	TRBV7-9	15	TRBJ1-4	TGTGCCAGCAGCTTAGCCGGGACAGAGAATGAAAAACTGTTTTTT	CASSLAGTENEKLFF
.	.	TRBV6-5	11	TRBJ2-2	TGTGCCAGCGGGTCAAGAGGGGAGCTGTTTTTT	CASGSRGELFF
.	.	TRBV28	15	TRBJ2-7	TGTGCCAGCAGTTTAGGAGGGGTAACCTCCTACGAGCAGTACTTC	CASSLGGVTSYEQYF
TRBD2	few	TRBV20-1	15	TRBJ2-5	TGCAGTGCTAGGCGACTAGCGGGGGGGGGAGAGACCCAGTACTTC	CSARRLAGGGETQYF
.	few	TRBV27	13	TRBJ1-5	TGTGCCAGCAGTTTGGGGTGGGATCAGCCCCAGCATTTT	CASSLGWDQPQHF
.	.	TRBV20-1	14	TRBJ2-5	TGCAGTGCTAGGCTGCCAGCTCAAGGGGAGACCCAGTACTTC	CSARLPAQGETQYF
.	.	TRBV30	13	TRBJ1-5	TGTGCCTGGTCAAGCCGGGTCGGGCAGCCCCAGCATTTT	CAWSSRVGQPQHF
TRBD1	many	TRBV19	16	TRBJ2-2	TGTGCCAGTAGTATCCCGGGACAGGGATGGGCCGGGGAGCTGTTTTTT	CASSIPGQGWAGELFF
.	many	TRBV11-2	15	TRBJ2-5	TGTGCCAGCAGGTCGGACTCTATGTACCAAGAGACCCAGTACTTC	CASRSDSMYQETQYF
.	many	TRBV5-1	12	TRBJ2-5	TGCGCCAGCAGCTTGGATACGGACGAACAGTACTTC	CASSLDTDEQYF
TRBD2	many	TRBV20-1	14	TRBJ2-1	TGCAGTGCTAGCGGGGGGAACCTTTACAATGAGCAGTTCTTC	CSASGGNLYNEQFF
TRBD1	.	TRBV6-5	18	TRBJ2-5	TGTGCCAGCAGTTACGCCGATTCCGGGACAGGCTATCAAGAGACCCAGTACTTC	CASSYADSGTGYQETQYF
.	many	TRBV29-1	17	TRBJ2-5	TGCAGCGTTGACTGGCAGGCCGGAGCTTTTTTGGAAGAGACCCAGTACTTC	CSVDWQAGAFLEETQYF
.	.	TRBV12-3/TRBV12-4	14	TRBJ2-3	TGTGCCAGCAGGGAACCCTTGATGTCAGATACGCAGTATTTT	CASREPLMSDTQYF
.	.	TRBV7-2	13	TRBJ1-5	TGTGCCAGCAGCATACGGAAGGATCAGCCCCAGCATTTT	CASSIRKDQPQHF
TRBD1	.	TRBV6-1	16	TRBJ1-6	TGTGCCAGCACCCGAACCCTGACAGGGCCTAATTCACCCCTCCACTTT	CASTRTLTGPNSPLHF
.	.	TRBV20-1	14	TRBJ2-7	TGCAGTGCTAGAGATGCACTAGGTTCCTACGAGCAGTACTTC	CSARDALGSYEQYF
TRBD1	many	TRBV20-1	13	TRBJ1-5	TGCAGTGCTAGAGATCAGGGGGCAAAGCCCCAGCATTTT	CSARDQGAKPQHF
.	.	TRBV29-1	12	TRBJ2-7	TGCAGCATCGGTGGGGGTATCTCCGAGCAGTACTTC	CSIGGGISEQYF
.	few	TRBV20-1	13	TRBJ2-3	TGCAGTGCTCCCTTGGGCCCTACAGATACGCAGTATTTT	CSAPLGPTDTQYF
.	many	TRBV12-3/TRBV12-4	14	TRBJ2-7	TGTGCCAGCAGTGGTCTGACAGCAACCTACGAGCAGTACTTC	CASSGLTATYEQYF
TRBD1	.	TRBV28	15	TRBJ2-3	TGTGCCAGCAGTTTCCTAGACAGGGGCACAGATACGCAGTATTTT	CASSFLDRGTDTQYF
.	.	TRBV20-1	17	TRBJ2-5	TGCAGTGCTAGCTGGTTCCCCGAGGGGCGAATACTGGAGACCCAGTACTTC	CSASWFPEGRILETQYF
.	many	TRBV27	19	TRBJ2-2	TGTGCCAGCACCGGCCTTTACAGGGCAGCGGTATCGAACACCGGGGAGCTGTTTTTT	CASTGLYRAAVSNTGELFF
TRBD2	.	TRBV29-1	15	TRBJ2-3	TGCAGCGTTTCCATCGGGACTAGCGGGGTGGATACGCAGTATTTT	CSVSIGTSGVDTQYF
TRBD1	few	TRBV18	17	TRBJ2-6	TGTGCCAGCTCAAGGGACAGGGAATTCTCTGGGGCCAACGTCCTGACTTTC	CASSRDREFSGANVLTF
.	.	TRBV7-2	16	TRBJ1-4	TGTGCCAGCAGTCCTGGGCCCATTGCGGCTAATGAAAAACTGTTTTTT	CASSPGPIAANEKLFF
.	many	TRBV29-1	11	TRBJ2-3	TGCAGCGTAGAGGGAGGAGATACGCAGTATTTT	CSVEGGDTQYF
TRBD2	many	TRBV11-2	14	TRBJ2-1	TGTGCCAGCAGTGAGGGACTAGCTGACAATGAGCAGTTCTTC	CASSEGLADNEQFF
.	.	TRBV6-1	16	TRBJ1-3	TGTGCCAGCAGTAGAGAGAGGCCGTACTCTGGAAACACCATATATTTT	CASSRERPYSGNTIYF
.	.	TRBV28	11	TRBJ1-1	TGTGCCAGCAGTTTAGGAGGGGAAACTTTCTTT	CASSLGGETFF
.	.	TRBV28	16	TRBJ1-5	TGTGCCAGCAGTTTAGACTGGGACCGGGACGGTCAGCCCCAGCATTTT	CASSLDWDRDGQPQHF
TRBD1	.	TRBV20-1	16	TRBJ1-5	TGCAGTGCTAGAGAACCCAGGGGGTATAGCAATCAGCCCCAGCATTTT	CSAREPRGYSNQPQHF
.	few	TRBV20-1	16	TRBJ2-2	TGCAGTGCTAGTCCGGGAGCCCAAGCGAACACCGGGGAGCTGTTTTTT	CSASPGAQANTGELFF
.	.	TRBV11-2	18	TRBJ2-3	TGTGCCAGCAGTTCCCCCTCTCACAGGAGATTGAGCACAGATACGCAGTATTTT	CASSSPSHRRLSTDTQYF
.	once	TRBV7-2	16	TRBJ2-1	TGTGCCAGCAGCTCCGCGAGGGGGATCCCCTACAATGAGCAGTTCTTC	CASSSARGIPYNEQFF
.	many	TRBV7-2	14	TRBJ1-1	TGTGCCAGCACCCGGGACCAGATGAACACTGAAGCTTTCTTT	CASTRDQMNTEAFF
.	.	TRBV10-3	11	TRBJ1-1	TGTGCCACGCAGGGGAACACTGAAGCTTTCTTT	CATQGNTEAFF
.	few	TRBV7-9	13	TRBJ2-1	TGTGCCAGCAGCCAATGGTTATCCGGTGAGCAGTTCTTC	CASSQWLSGEQFF
.	many	TRBV20-1	12	TRBJ2-7	TGCAGTGCTCCGGACATTTTCCACGAGCAGTACTTC	CSAPDIFHEQYF
.	few	TRBV7-9	16	TRBJ2-2	TGTGCCAGCAGCTTAGTGTCAGGGTCGGGCACCGGGGAGCTGTTTTTT	CASSLVSGSGTGELFF
.	many	TRBV20-1	14	TRBJ1-5	TGCAGTGCTAGAAGTCTGGGAGGCAATCAGCCCCAGCATTTT	CSARSLGGNQPQHF
.	few	TRBV19	15	TRBJ2-6	TGTGCCAGTAGTATATGGGGATCTGGGGCCAACGTCCTGACTTTC	CASSIWGSGANVLTF
TRBD1	few	TRBV7-2	16	TRBJ1-1	TGTGCCAGCAGCTACACGTACGGACAGGCTTATGATGAAGCTTTCTTT	CASSYTYGQAYDEAFF